This is a list of T cell receptor beta chains from one sample in a study of T-cell memory formation after mild COVID-19. TCRdb processed the 5' RACE reads anew with MiXCR; each CDR3 protein has one entry. The sample contains roughly 580,000 distinct CDR3 sequences, roughly 17% of which appear only once. Sequences were obtained from PBMCs or a T cell subset sorted from them (not recorded which). All receptors come from an adult woman who had mild COVID-19 (a few samples of this study predate the infection). Cell type and time point are not known. The CDR3 runs from the conserved cysteine through the conserved F or W. Fields, in order: J gene, clone size, V gene, CDR3 protein. Size values are once, few and many counts, or a class for expanded clones, and some rows have none.

TRBJ2-7	few	TRBV4-1	CASSQVQGTGDEQYF
TRBJ2-1	-	TRBV9	CASSRAALYNEQFF
TRBJ1-2	-	TRBV7-9	CASSLHGRNGYTF
TRBJ2-7	many	TRBV5-1	CASSLSRGGSYEQYF
TRBJ1-1	few	TRBV7-2	CASSLGQGVSEAFF
TRBJ2-1	few	TRBV7-6	CASSLVPSGGLSSYNEQFF
TRBJ2-7	-	TRBV5-1	CASSRSGTGGYEQYF
TRBJ1-1	-	TRBV6-5	CASRTGGLTEAFF
TRBJ1-4	few	TRBV6-5	CASSAGQGSNEKLFF
TRBJ2-1	-	TRBV12-3/TRBV12-4	CASLSGSSYNEQFF
TRBJ1-1	few	TRBV20-1	CSAREGRGNTEAFF
TRBJ2-7	-	TRBV11-3	CASSPTGHPSYEQYF
TRBJ1-2	few	TRBV19	CASRSAVYGYTF
TRBJ2-1	-	TRBV13	CASTAEWGSYNEQFF
TRBJ2-1	-	TRBV19	CASSILSGGANEQFF
TRBJ2-7	few	TRBV12-3/TRBV12-4	CASILGVRGEQYF
TRBJ2-1	-	TRBV5-1	CASSAYDNEQFF
TRBJ2-1	-	TRBV29-1	CSARSDGEQFF
TRBJ2-1	-	TRBV29-1	CSVDATELSNEQFF
TRBJ2-3	many	TRBV6-5	CASSDSDTQYF
TRBJ1-6	-	TRBV7-9	CASSSREPRGSPLHF
TRBJ2-5	many	TRBV20-1	CSALAGQETQYF
TRBJ2-7	few	TRBV6-7	CASSYRLAVPYEQYF
TRBJ2-1	-	TRBV7-6	CASTPTGGGTINEQFF
TRBJ2-1	-	TRBV4-3	CASSRLGGREQFF
TRBJ2-5	-	TRBV7-8	CASSLRRPSGRAKQETQYF
TRBJ1-4	-	TRBV11-2	CASSFGKGTTNEKLFF
TRBJ2-1	-	TRBV18	CASSERAEGGSSYNEQFF
TRBJ1-1	-	TRBV2	CASSEGFVPNTEAFF
TRBJ1-1	-	TRBV6-5	CASSYSVGQGRTEAFF
TRBJ1-2	-	TRBV7-2	CASSFRDRRAGYTF
TRBJ2-6	-	TRBV6-2/TRBV6-3	CASSPLPGLSSATGANVLTF